The TCR beta chain described here comes from a study of T cell repertoires in cytomegalovirus infection. For the study at large: Peptides in the study included HLA-C-restricted and HLA-B-restricted CMV epitopes. Points from the study as a whole: It was HLA-C-restricted CMV-specific TCR beta clonotypes that dominated the response ex vivo.

This CDR3 has 13 amino acids. V was trimmed by 4 bases and J by 9 bases, leaving 14 bases between them. CDR1 is SGHDT, CDR2 YYEEEE, per germline. The sample holds a few counts of this clonotype. Its antigen is still unknown. TCRdb recomputed calls from the reads with MiXCR, one row per CDR3 protein. The table has some 920,000 distinct CDR3 sequences, 30% to 40% seen once. The chain uses TRBV5-6 and TRBJ2-1, with D perhaps matching TRBD1 (5 bases). Material: cultured CD8+ T cells from PBMCs, obtained from culture after CMV antigen stimulation. This TCR derives from a human donor in good health (CMV status not recorded). Some clones in this sample may be carry-over from other donors' samples. CDR3 residues: CASSPRTRAEQFF. The CDR3 nucleotides read TGTGCCAGCAGCCCACGGACCAGGGCTGAGCAGTTCTTC.